This T cell receptor beta chain was recovered during a study of beta chain features in type 1 diabetes. Study at large: Healthy donors, compared against patients, showed similar age, gender and cell yields.

Points on this clone: Its antigen is as yet unknown.

Purity above 95% was achieved in all sorted populations. CDR1 and CDR2 from the germline V gene are SGHDN and FVKESK. V was shortened by 6 bases and J by 6 bases, with 21 bases between the two germline ends. The CDR3 is 15 residues long. cDNA synthesis used the whole RNA isolate, giving expressed TCRB sequences. This table comes from immunoSEQ multiplex PCR, and its TCRdb copy is limited to in-frame clones, with some not included. The data contain 150,000 to 200,000 clones, around 8.6% of them singletons. The study's findings and limits: In every one of the four CD4+ subsets, TCRB CDR3s were moderately but significantly shorter in Type 1 diabetes patients.

The clonotype originates from a woman between 18 and 29 years old with type 1 diabetes. The V gene is TRBV14, the J gene TRBJ2-7; D is undetermined. Sample: central memory CD4+ T cells from blood. CDR3 sequence (DNA): TGTGCCAGCAGTCCCCTGAACCGAGGATCCGGCGAGCAGTACTTC. This gives the protein CASSPLNRGSGEQYF.